The sequence of this T cell receptor beta chain was determined in a study of T cells in localized non-small cell lung cancer. Profiled with immunoSEQ multiplex PCR; TCRdb holds only in-frame clones, not every one. The table has around 91,000 clones, roughly 87% seen once. This clone was seen once. The CDR3 is 15 amino acids. Trimming shortened V by 5 bases and J by 5 bases, and 13 bases separated the two germline ends. Germline CDR1 reads SEHNR; CDR2 reads FQNEAQ (reference sequence). The sequencing here drew on peripheral blood, taken before any cancer treatment. This TCR was sampled from a man aged 40-75 years with stage I squamous cell lung carcinoma. The V and J genes are TRBV7-9 and TRBJ1-6; D is ambiguous. The CDR3: CASSPDDRDNSPLHF. The CDR3 DNA sequence: TGTGCCAGCAGCCCCGACGACCGGGATAATTCACCCCTCCACTTT.